These 21 T cell receptor beta chains came from one sample sequenced in a study of blood T cell repertoires in COVID-19. Sequencing used immunoSEQ multiplex PCR; TCRdb keeps in-frame clones, though not all of them. This table holds 150,000 to 160,000 clones, roughly 80% found once. The sample taken for sequencing was peripheral blood. All receptors derive from a man between 60 and 75 years old with acute or convalescent COVID-19.

The chain employs TRBV4-2 and TRBJ2-5; D is possibly TRBD2 (5 bases). Trimming pared 0 bases from V and 3 bases from J, leaving 8 bases between. The CDR3 consists of 14 residues. Looked up from germline, CDR1 is LGHNA and CDR2 is YNFKEQ. CDR3 sequence (DNA): TGTGCCAGCAGCCAAGATCCTAGCAAAGAGACCCAGTACTTC. Its protein is CASSQDPSKETQYF.

The genes are TRBV6-5 and TRBJ2-7, with TRBD1 identical over 7 bases. CDR3 size: 14 residues. Unmatched junction bases numbered 6, after V lost 2 bases and J lost 5 bases. Looked up from germline, CDR1 is MNHEY and CDR2 is SVGAGI. The DNA of the CDR3 is TGTGCCAGCAGTTACCTAGGACAGGCCCACGAGCAGTACTTC. Its protein product is CASSYLGQAHEQYF.

The chain combines TRBV9 with TRBJ1-5, with 8 positions matching TRBD1. V lost 0 bases to trimming and J lost 3 bases; unmatched junction nucleotides: 8. The CDR3 has 17 residues. CDR1 is SGDLS, CDR2 YYNGEE, per germline. CDR3 in amino acids: CASSVEIPDRDNQPQHF. The CDR3 DNA sequence: TGTGCCAGCAGCGTAGAGATCCCGGACAGGGACAATCAGCCCCAGCATTTT.

The rearrangement joins TRBV27 to TRBJ2-7; 10 positions agree with TRBD2. CDR3 length: 17 amino acids. Unmatched junction bases numbered 10, after V lost 2 bases and J lost 3 bases. Germline CDR1 MNHEY, CDR2 SMNVEV (reference sequence). CDR3 in amino acids: CASSLSASGSFFYEQYF. The CDR3 DNA reads TGTGCCAGCAGTTTAAGTGCTAGCGGGAGCTTCTTCTACGAGCAGTACTTC.

V gene TRBV28 combines with J gene TRBJ1-2; D not resolved. There are 14 residues in the CDR3. The ends were cut back, 2 bases at V and 8 bases at J, with 15 bases in the middle. The germline CDR1 and CDR2 sequences are MDHEN and SYDVKM. The CDR3 reads CASSLGQVIYGYTF. For the CDR3, the DNA is TGTGCCAGCAGTTTAGGGCAGGTGATTTACGGCTACACCTTC.

The rearrangement links TRBV4-3 to TRBJ2-1; 10 nucleotides align to TRBD2. Germline V gives CDR1 LGHNA, CDR2 YSLEER. Trimming cost V 3 bases and J 4 bases; bases outside gene matches: 9. CDR3 length: 17 residues. Written as DNA, the CDR3 is TGCGCCAGCAGCCAGGGGCCGGGAGCGGGAGGGTACAATGAGCAGTTCTTC. Translation gives CASSQGPGAGGYNEQFF.

V and J are TRBV7-3 and TRBJ1-1, with D possibly being TRBD1 (6 bases). Germline-derived CDR1 and CDR2 are SGHTA and FQGTGA. Trimming shortened V by 2 bases and J by 3 bases, and 19 bases separated the two germline ends. The CDR3 spans 17 residues. CDR3 residues: CASSLGAGPKGDTEAFF. CDR3 nucleotide sequence: TGTGCCAGCAGCTTAGGAGCAGGTCCGAAGGGGGACACTGAAGCTTTCTTT.

V gene TRBV5-5 combines with J gene TRBJ2-7; TRBD2 matches at 9 bases. V gave up 0 bases and J gave up 2 bases; unmatched junction bases: 3. The CDR3 has 15 amino acids. Germline CDR1 and CDR2: SGHKS and YYEKEE (reference sequence). As DNA, the CDR3 is TGTGCCAGCAGCTTGGATGGCGGGGGGGCCTACGAGCAGTACTTC. It specifies CASSLDGGGAYEQYF.

The chain recombines TRBV7-3 with TRBJ2-5; the D is unclear. The CDR3 totals 13 residues. V lost 1 base to trimming and J lost 5 bases, with 8 bases between them. From germline, CDR1 is SGHTA and CDR2 FQGTGA. CDR3 in amino acids: CASSLKAWETQYF. The CDR3 DNA follows: TGTGCCAGCAGCTTAAAAGCGTGGGAGACCCAGTACTTC.

J is TRBJ2-6 and V is TRBV19; D is perhaps TRBD2 (6 bases). V was pared by 11 bases and J by 0 bases, with 14 bases between. Germline assignment: CDR1 LNHDA and CDR2 SQIVND (reference sequence). The CDR3 runs 15 residues. The CDR3 here is CAVRGGSSGANVLTF. The CDR3, as DNA: TGTGCCGTACGTGGGGGGAGCTCTGGGGCCAACGTCCTGACTTTC.

V and J are TRBV7-9 and TRBJ2-3, with D perhaps matching TRBD2 (6 bases). The CDR3 runs to 14 residues. CDR1 is SEHNR and CDR2 is FQNEAQ in the germline V gene (reference sequence). V lost 5 bases to trimming and J lost 11 bases, with 20 bases between them. In DNA, the CDR3 is TGTGCCAGCAGCCCAGACCGCCGACTAGTGTTGCAGTATTTT. It translates to CASSPDRRLVLQYF.

The V call is TRBV7-6, the J call TRBJ2-5, with TRBD2 matching 16 bases. V gave up 1 base and J gave up 4 bases; unmatched junction bases: 3. Germline V gene data show CDR1 as SGHVS and CDR2 as FNYEAQ. The CDR3 has 17 residues. CDR3: CASSLGGTSGRGETQYF. CDR3 nucleotides: TGTGCCAGCAGCTTAGGAGGGACTAGCGGGAGGGGAGAGACCCAGTACTTC. The full variable domain, completed using reference TRBV7-6 and TRBJ2-5, is GAGVSQSPRYKVTKRGQDVALRCDPISGHVSLYWYRQALGQGPEFLTYFNYEAQQDKSGLPNDRFSAERPEGSISTLTIQRTEQRDSAMYRCASSLGGTSGRGETQYFGPGTRLLVL.

The V and J genes are TRBV10-3 and TRBJ1-6; TRBD1 matches 11 bases. J lost 7 bases, V lost 2 bases, and 4 bases had no gene match. The CDR3 runs 16 residues. Germline V CDR1 and CDR2: ENHRY, SYGVKD. The CDR3 protein is CAISEGQGAGNSPLHF. The CDR3, as DNA: TGTGCCATCAGTGAGGGACAGGGGGCTGGAAATTCACCCCTCCACTTT.

V usage is TRBV2 and J usage is TRBJ1-6; 9 bases line up with TRBD1. CDR1 and CDR2 (germline): SNHLY, FYNNEI. The CDR3 has 15 amino acids. V lost 4 bases to trimming and J lost 5 bases; unmatched junction nucleotides: 3. CDR3 DNA sequence: TGTGCCAGCAGTGTGTGGACAGGGGATAATTCACCCCTCCACTTT. It yields the protein CASSVWTGDNSPLHF.

The rearrangement links TRBV4-3 to TRBJ2-7, with 15 nucleotides matching TRBD2. J lost 7 bases, V lost 3 bases, and 1 base had no gene match. Germline V gene lookup returns CDR1 LGHNA and CDR2 YSLEER. The CDR3 is 14 residues long. CDR3: CASSQGLAGGEQYF. For the CDR3, the DNA is TGCGCCAGCAGCCAGGGACTAGCGGGGGGTGAGCAGTACTTC.

This clone was observed a few times. The chain links TRBV5-8 to TRBJ2-3; maybe TRBD2 (5 bases). This CDR3 spans 16 amino acids. Germline V CDR1 and CDR2: SGHTS, YDEGEE. V was clipped by 6 bases and J by 6 bases, with 23 bases between them. The DNA of the CDR3 is TGTGCCAGCAAGGAGGTCAGAGCGAGCATAGGTGATACGCAGTATTTT. It yields the protein CASKEVRASIGDTQYF.

The gene calls are TRBV6-5 and TRBJ2-7; D possibly corresponds to TRBD2 (6 bases). The V and J ends lost 6 bases and 3 bases respectively, with 15 bases between them. Germline V lookup: CDR1 MNHEY, CDR2 SVGAGI. There are 14 residues in the CDR3. CDR3 nucleotide sequence: TGTGCCAGCAGCTTCGGAGGGTCTTACTACGAGCAGTACTTC. It codes for CASSFGGSYYEQYF.

The chain uses TRBV28 and TRBJ1-4; D gene unclear. CDR1 MDHEN and CDR2 SYDVKM come from the germline V gene. Trimming took 6 bases from V and 6 from J, leaving 17 bases between them. CDR3 size: 15 residues. CDR3 DNA sequence: TGTGCCAGCAGGCCCAGGTGGCAGATATATGAAAAACTGTTTTTT. It is translated as CASRPRWQIYEKLFF.

The chain joins TRBV9 to TRBJ1-3; D may be TRBD1 (5 bases). The germline V gene has CDR1 SGDLS and CDR2 YYNGEE. CDR3 length: 14 residues. Trimming stripped 2 bases from V and 4 bases from J, with 10 bases between. CDR3 in DNA: TGTGCCAGCAGCGTTCAGGGATCCGGAAACACCATATATTTT. It specifies CASSVQGSGNTIYF.

The count of this clone is one. J is TRBJ2-7 and V is TRBV19, with TRBD2 as a possible D gene (7 bases). CDR3 length: 14 amino acids. With 7 bases removed from V and 1 base from J, the gap between germline ends came to 14 bases. Per germline, CDR1 LNHDA and CDR2 SQIVND (reference sequence). CDR3 in amino acids: CASTRGGDSYEQYF. The CDR3 DNA reads TGTGCCAGTACTCGAGGGGGGGATTCCTACGAGCAGTACTTC.

V and J are TRBV20-1 and TRBJ2-1; possibly TRBD2 for D (5 bases). This CDR3 is 11 amino acids long. Between the trimmed V and J ends, which lost 6 bases and 10 bases, there was a span of 13 bases. The germline gives CDR1 DFQATT, CDR2 SNEGSKA (reference sequence). The CDR3 spells CSAQRAREQFF. The CDR3 nucleotides read TGCAGTGCCCAGAGGGCTCGGGAGCAGTTCTTC.